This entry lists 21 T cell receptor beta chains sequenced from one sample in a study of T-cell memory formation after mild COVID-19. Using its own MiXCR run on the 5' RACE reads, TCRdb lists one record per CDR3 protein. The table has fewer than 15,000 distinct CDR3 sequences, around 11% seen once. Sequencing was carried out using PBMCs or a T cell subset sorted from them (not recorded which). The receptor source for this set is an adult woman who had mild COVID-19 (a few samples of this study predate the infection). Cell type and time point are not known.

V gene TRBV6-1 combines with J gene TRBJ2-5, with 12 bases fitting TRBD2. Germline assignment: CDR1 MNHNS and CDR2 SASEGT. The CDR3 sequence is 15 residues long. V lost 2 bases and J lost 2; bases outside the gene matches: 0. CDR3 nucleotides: TGTGCCAGCAGTGAACTAGCGGGGGGGCAAGAGACCCAGTACTTC. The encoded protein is CASSELAGGQETQYF.

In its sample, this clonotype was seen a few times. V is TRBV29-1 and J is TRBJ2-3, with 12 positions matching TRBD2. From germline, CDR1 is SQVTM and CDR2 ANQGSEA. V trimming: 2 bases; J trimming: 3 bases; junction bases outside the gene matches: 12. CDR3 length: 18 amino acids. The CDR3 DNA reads TGCAGCGTTGAACGACTAGCGGGGGCCACCTTCGGGACAGATACGCAGTATTTT. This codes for CSVERLAGATFGTDTQYF.

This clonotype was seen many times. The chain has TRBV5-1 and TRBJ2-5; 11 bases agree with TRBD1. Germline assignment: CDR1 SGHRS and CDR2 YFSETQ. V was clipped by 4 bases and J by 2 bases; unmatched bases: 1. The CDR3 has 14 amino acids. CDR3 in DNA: TGCGCCAGCAGCAGGGACAGGGGGCAAGAGACCCAGTACTTC. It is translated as CASSRDRGQETQYF.

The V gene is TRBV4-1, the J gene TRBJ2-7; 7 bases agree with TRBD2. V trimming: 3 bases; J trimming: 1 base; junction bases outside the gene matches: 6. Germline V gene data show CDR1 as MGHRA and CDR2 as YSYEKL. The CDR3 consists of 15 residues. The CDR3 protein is CASSQIMGGSYEQYF. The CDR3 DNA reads TGCGCCAGCAGCCAGATAATGGGGGGGTCCTACGAGCAGTACTTC.

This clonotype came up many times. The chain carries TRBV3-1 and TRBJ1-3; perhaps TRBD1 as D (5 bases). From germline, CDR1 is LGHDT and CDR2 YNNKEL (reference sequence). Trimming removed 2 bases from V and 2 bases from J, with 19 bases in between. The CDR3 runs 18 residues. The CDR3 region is CASSQNPGRLVTGNTIYF. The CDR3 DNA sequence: TGTGCCAGCAGCCAAAATCCGGGGCGCTTGGTGACTGGAAACACCATATATTTT.

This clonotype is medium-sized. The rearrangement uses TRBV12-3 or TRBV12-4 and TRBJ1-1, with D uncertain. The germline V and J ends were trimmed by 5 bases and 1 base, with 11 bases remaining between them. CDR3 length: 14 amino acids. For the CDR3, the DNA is TGTGCCAGCAGTCCGCGGGCGGGGAACACTGAAGCTTTCTTT. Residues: CASSPRAGNTEAFF.

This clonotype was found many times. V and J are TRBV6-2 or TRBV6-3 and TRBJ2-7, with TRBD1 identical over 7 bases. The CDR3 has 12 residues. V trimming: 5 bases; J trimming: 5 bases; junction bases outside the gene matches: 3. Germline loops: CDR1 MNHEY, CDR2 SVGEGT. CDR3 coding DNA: TGTGCCAGCAGTACAGGGGCCAACGAGCAGTACTTC. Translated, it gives CASSTGANEQYF.

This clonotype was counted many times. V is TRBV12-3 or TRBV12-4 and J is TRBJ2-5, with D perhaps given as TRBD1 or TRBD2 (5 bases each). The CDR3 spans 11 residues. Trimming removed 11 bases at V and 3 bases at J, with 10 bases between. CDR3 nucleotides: TGTGCCCGGGACGGCAAAGAGACCCAGTACTTC. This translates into CARDGKETQYF.

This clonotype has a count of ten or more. In DNA form, the CDR3 reads TGTGCCAGCAGCTTAGCGAGAGGGCAAGGCACTGAAGCTTTCTTT. This codes for CASSLARGQGTEAFF. The chain couples TRBV7-2 to TRBJ1-1; D remains unclear. Germline V gene lookup returns CDR1 SGHTA and CDR2 FQGNSA. The CDR3 contains 15 residues. With 0 bases removed from V and 4 bases from J, the gap between germline ends came to 12 bases.

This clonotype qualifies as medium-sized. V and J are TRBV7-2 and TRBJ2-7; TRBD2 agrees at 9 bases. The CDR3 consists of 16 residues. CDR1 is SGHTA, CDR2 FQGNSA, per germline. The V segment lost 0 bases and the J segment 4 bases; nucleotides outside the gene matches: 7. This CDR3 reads CASSLAVGTSLYEQYF. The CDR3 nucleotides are TGTGCCAGCAGCTTAGCTGTCGGGACTAGCTTATACGAGCAGTACTTC. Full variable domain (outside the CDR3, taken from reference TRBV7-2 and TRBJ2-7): GAGVSQSPSNKVTEKGKDVELRCDPISGHTALYWYRQSLGQGLEFLIYFQGNSAPDKSGLPSDRFSAERTGGSVSTLTIQRTQQEDSAVYLCASSLAVGTSLYEQYFGPGTRLTVT.

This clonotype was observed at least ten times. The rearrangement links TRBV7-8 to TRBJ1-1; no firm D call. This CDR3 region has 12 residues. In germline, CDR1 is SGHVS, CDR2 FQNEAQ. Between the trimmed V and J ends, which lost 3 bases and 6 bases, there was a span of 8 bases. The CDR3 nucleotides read TGTGCCAGCAGCTTTGGCGGACCTGAAGCTTTCTTT. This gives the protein CASSFGGPEAFF.

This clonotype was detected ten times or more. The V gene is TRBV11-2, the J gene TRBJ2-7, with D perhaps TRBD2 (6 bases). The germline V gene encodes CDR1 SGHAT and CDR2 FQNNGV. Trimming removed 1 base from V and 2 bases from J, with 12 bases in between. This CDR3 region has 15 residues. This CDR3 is CASSLVGGGAYEQYF. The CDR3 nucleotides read TGTGCCAGCAGCTTAGTAGGTGGCGGGGCCTACGAGCAGTACTTC.

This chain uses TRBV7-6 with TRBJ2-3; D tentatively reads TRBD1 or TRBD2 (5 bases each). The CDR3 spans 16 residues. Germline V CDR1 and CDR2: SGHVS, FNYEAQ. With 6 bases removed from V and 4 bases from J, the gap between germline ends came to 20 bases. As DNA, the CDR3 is TGTGCCAGCAGTTCCCCTGGGGGTAGAGCGGCAGATACGCAGTATTTT. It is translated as CASSSPGGRAADTQYF.

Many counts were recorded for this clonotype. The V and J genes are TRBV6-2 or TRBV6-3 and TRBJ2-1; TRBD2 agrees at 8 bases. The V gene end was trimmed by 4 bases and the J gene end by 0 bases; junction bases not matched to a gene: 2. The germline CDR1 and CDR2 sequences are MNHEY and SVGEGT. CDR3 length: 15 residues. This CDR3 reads CASSWSGSSYNEQFF. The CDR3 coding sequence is TGTGCCAGCAGTTGGAGCGGGAGCTCCTACAATGAGCAGTTCTTC.

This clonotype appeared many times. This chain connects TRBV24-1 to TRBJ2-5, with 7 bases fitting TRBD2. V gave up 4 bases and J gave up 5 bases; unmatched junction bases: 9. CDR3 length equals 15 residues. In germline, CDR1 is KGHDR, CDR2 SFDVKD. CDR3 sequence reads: CATSDPGLEDETQYF. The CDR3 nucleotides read TGTGCCACCAGTGACCCCGGACTAGAAGACGAGACCCAGTACTTC.

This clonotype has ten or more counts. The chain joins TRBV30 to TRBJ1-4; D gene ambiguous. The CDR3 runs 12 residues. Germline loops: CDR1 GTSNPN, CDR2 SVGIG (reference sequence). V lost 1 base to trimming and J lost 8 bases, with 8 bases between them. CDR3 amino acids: CAWSGDQEKLFF. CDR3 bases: TGTGCCTGGAGTGGCGACCAGGAAAAACTGTTTTTT.

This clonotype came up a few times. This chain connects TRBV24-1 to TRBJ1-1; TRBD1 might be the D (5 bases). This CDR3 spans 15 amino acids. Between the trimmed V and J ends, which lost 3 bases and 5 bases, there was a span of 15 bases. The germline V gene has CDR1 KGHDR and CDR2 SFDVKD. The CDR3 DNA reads TGTGCCACCAGTGATCCCAGGGCCCCGGGGACTGAAGCTTTCTTT. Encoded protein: CATSDPRAPGTEAFF.

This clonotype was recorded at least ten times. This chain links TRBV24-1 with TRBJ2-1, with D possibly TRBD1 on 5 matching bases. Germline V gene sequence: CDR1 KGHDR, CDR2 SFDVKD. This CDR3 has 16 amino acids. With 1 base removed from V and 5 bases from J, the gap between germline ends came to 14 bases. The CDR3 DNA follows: TGTGCCACCAGTGATTTTCGGAAGGGGTGGCACAATGAGCAGTTCTTC. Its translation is CATSDFRKGWHNEQFF.

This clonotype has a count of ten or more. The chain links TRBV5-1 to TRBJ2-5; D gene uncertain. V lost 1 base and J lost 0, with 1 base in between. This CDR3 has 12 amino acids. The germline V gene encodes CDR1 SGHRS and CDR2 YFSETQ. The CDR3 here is CASSLNQETQYF. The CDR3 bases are TGCGCCAGCAGCTTGAACCAAGAGACCCAGTACTTC.

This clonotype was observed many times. The CDR3 DNA follows: TGCAGCGCCGGAGTAGCGGGAGAGACCTACAATGAGCAGTTCTTC. This translates into CSAGVAGETYNEQFF. The rearrangement uses TRBV29-1 and TRBJ2-1, with 9 bases matching TRBD2. Germline-derived CDR1 and CDR2 are SQVTM and ANQGSEA. Losses at the gene ends were 7 bases for V and 2 bases for J; bases not matched to a gene: 9. CDR3 length: 15 amino acids.

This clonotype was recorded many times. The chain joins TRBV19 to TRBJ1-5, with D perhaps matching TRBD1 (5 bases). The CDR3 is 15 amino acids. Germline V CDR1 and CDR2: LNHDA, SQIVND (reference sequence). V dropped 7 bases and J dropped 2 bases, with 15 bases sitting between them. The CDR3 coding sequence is TGTGCCAGTACCTGGGGGTCGTTGGGCAATCAGCCCCAGCATTTT. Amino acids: CASTWGSLGNQPQHF.